The 8 T cell receptor beta chains below come from one sample, sequenced in a study of OX40 agonist ivuxolimab in advanced cancers. Profiled with immunoSEQ multiplex PCR; TCRdb holds only in-frame clones, not every one. The sample includes about 68,000 clones, 75% to 85% of them seen just once. Sample: CD4+ or CD8+ T cells sorted from blood, taken in a trial of the OX40 agonist ivuxolimab. The receptors were gathered from an adult with an advanced solid tumor such as melanoma, head and neck, liver or kidney cancer.

The genes are TRBV11-1 and TRBJ2-7, with unresolved D. Germline V gene sequence: CDR1 SGHAT, CDR2 FQDESV (reference sequence). CDR3 length: 14 amino acids. Deletions cut 5 bases from V and 0 bases from J, with 11 bases between. The CDR3 coding sequence is TGTGCCAGCAGCCCAACACCGAGCTCCTACGAGCAGTACTTC. It specifies CASSPTPSSYEQYF.

This clone was seen more than once but under ten times. This chain links TRBV28 with TRBJ1-3; D remains unclear. The V gene lost 4 bases and the J gene lost 2 bases, with 9 bases spanning the gap. The germline V gene has CDR1 MDHEN and CDR2 SYDVKM. CDR3 length: 14 residues. The CDR3 is CASSYHTAGNTIYF. Written as DNA, the CDR3 is TGTGCCAGCAGTTACCATACTGCTGGAAACACCATATATTTT.

This clone showed up just a few times. This chain joins TRBV9 and TRBJ2-7; the D call may be TRBD1 or TRBD2 (5 bases each). The germline CDR1 and CDR2 sequences are SGDLS and YYNGEE. The CDR3 extends over 15 amino acids. V was trimmed by 0 bases and J by 4 bases, leaving 14 bases between them. CDR3 in amino acids: CASSVGGERGYEQYF. The CDR3 region has the DNA TGTGCCAGCAGCGTAGGAGGGGAAAGGGGATACGAGCAGTACTTC.

This clone was recorded once. This chain joins TRBV11-2 and TRBJ2-3, with D tentatively TRBD1 or TRBD2 (5 bases each). CDR1 and CDR2 (germline): SGHAT, FQNNGV. This CDR3 has 14 residues. Trimming pared 6 bases from V and 1 base from J, leaving 11 bases between. CDR3 nucleotide sequence: TGTGCCAGCAGGGAGGTGGGGCGCACAGATACGCAGTATTTT. This codes for CASREVGRTDTQYF.

The chain couples TRBV19 to TRBJ2-2, with a weak D call TRBD1 (6 bases). CDR1 is LNHDA, CDR2 SQIVND, per germline (reference sequence). Trimming took 9 bases from V and 0 from J, leaving 17 bases between them. This CDR3 has 16 residues. CDR3 in DNA: TGTGCCAGCAATAAGGACAGAATAACGAACACCGGGGAGCTGTTTTTT. Amino acids: CASNKDRITNTGELFF.

The chain uses TRBV5-6 and TRBJ1-2; 8 bases are shared with TRBD1. J lost 7 bases, V lost 4 bases, and 6 bases had no gene match. The CDR3 is 13 amino acids. The germline CDR1 and CDR2 sequences are SGHDT and YYEEEE. In nucleotides, the CDR3 is TGTGCCAGCAGCGCGGGACAGGAGGTTGGCTACACCTTC. Translation gives CASSAGQEVGYTF.

The gene calls are TRBV19 and TRBJ1-4, with unresolved D. Trimming stripped 1 base from V and 10 bases from J, with 16 bases between. Looked up from germline, CDR1 is LNHDA and CDR2 is SQIVND (reference sequence). The CDR3 length is 15 residues. This CDR3 is CASSIVPKNAGKLFF. The CDR3 nucleotides are TGTGCCAGTAGTATAGTCCCCAAAAACGCGGGAAAACTGTTTTTT. The full variable domain, completed using reference TRBV19 and TRBJ1-4, is DGGITQSPKYLFRKEGQNVTLSCEQNLNHDAMYWYRQDPGQGLRLIYYSQIVNDFQKGDIAEGYSVSREKKESFPLTVTSAQKNPTAFYLCASSIVPKNAGKLFFGSGTQLSVL.

The V gene is TRBV29-1, the J gene TRBJ2-5; 8 bases are shared with TRBD1. Germline CDR1 reads SQVTM; CDR2 reads ANQGSEA. The CDR3 totals 13 residues. V dropped 7 bases and J dropped 2; count of bases not matched to a gene: 6. CDR3 sequence: CSGTGSRQETQYF. CDR3 bases: TGCAGCGGGACAGGGTCTCGGCAAGAGACCCAGTACTTC.